This TCR beta chain was recovered during a study of cytomegalovirus exposure and HLA in healthy donors. Study background: Among the approximately 420 donors who were genotyped, approximately 76% fell in the genetic ancestry cluster that is associated with self-reported Caucasian donors.

Overall study findings and caveats: More clonal expansion characterized HLA-associated TCR beta chains than equally common others in a later analysis. Through in vitro validation, a few CMV-associated chains were shown to be specific for CMV antigens. The only immune exposure information that was available was CMV serostatus.

The V gene's germline CDR1 is MNHEY and CDR2 SVGAGI. Trimming left V 6 bases short and J 0 bases short, with 12 bases between. The CDR3 is made up of 15 amino acids. PCR primers comprised 60 Vbeta and 13 Jbeta primers. Only in-frame clones appear in the TCRdb table, and some are missing; sequencing was by immunoSEQ multiplex PCR. This sample carries some 150,000 clones, around 65% of them seen once, and the ten largest clones take less than 3.5%. With respect to this clone: Antigen specificity is unknown.

Sequencing input: PBMCs. The rearrangement uses TRBV6-5 and TRBJ1-5; a possible D gene is TRBD1 (6 bases). This sequence was found in a woman in her 30s in good health and CMV-seropositive. CDR3 amino acids: CASRRQETSNQPQHF. CDR3 nucleotides: TGTGCCAGCAGGAGACAGGAGACTAGCAATCAGCCCCAGCATTTT.